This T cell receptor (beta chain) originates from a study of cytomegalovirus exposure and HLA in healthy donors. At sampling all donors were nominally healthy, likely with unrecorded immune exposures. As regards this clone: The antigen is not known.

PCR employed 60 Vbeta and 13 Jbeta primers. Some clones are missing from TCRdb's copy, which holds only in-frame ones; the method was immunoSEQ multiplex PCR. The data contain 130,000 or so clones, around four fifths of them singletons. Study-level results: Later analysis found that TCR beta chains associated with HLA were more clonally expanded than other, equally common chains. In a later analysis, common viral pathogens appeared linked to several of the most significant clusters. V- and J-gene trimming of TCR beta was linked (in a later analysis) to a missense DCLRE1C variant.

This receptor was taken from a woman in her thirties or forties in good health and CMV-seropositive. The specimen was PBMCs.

CDR3 sequence: CASSGGLSGAKNIQYF. The CDR3 DNA sequence: TGTGCCAGCAGTGGGGGACTTTCCGGAGCCAAAAACATTCAGTACTTC. This chain uses TRBV28 with TRBJ2-4, with D maybe TRBD2 (6 bases). Trimming removed 5 bases from V and 0 bases from J, with 14 bases in between. CDR1 MDHEN and CDR2 SYDVKM come from the germline V gene. The CDR3 totals 16 residues.